The entry that follows covers one T cell receptor (beta chain) sequence. As yet, its antigen is unknown. The data belong to a study of graft-versus-host responses after intestinal transplantation. Study-wide background: Multivisceral, liver-intestinal, or isolated intestinal grafts went to recipients. Recipients were all induced with anti-thymocyte globulin, then given tacrolimus and steroids for roughly 3 years.

The data were produced by immunoSEQ multiplex PCR, yet TCRdb's version contains in-frame clones alone and is incomplete. The table lists tens of thousands of clones, more than 80% of them singletons. Study-wide results and caveats: GvH clones detected in recipient marrow included some appearing first in ileum or blood. Across patients carrying graft-donor T cell macrochimerism, allografts held high graft-versus-host to host-versus-graft clonal ratios.

V gave up 4 bases and J gave up 10 bases, with 10 bases separating them. There are 12 residues in the CDR3. Germline V gene sequence: CDR1 LNHDA, CDR2 SQIVND (reference sequence). The clonotype was recovered from a human donor who received an intestinal transplant. The starting material was unstimulated CD8+ T cells sorted from spleen or lymph node cells, obtained before intestinal transplant. The chain employs TRBV19 and TRBJ2-2, with a possible D match to TRBD2 (5 bases). In nucleotides, the CDR3 is TGTGCCAGTAGTAGCACCGGGAAGGAGCTGTTTTTT. Translating it yields CASSSTGKELFF.